The present entry profiles one T cell receptor (beta chain) with its context. This sample is part of a study of shared clonotypes between healthy human individuals. Naivety among CD8 cells was defined by CD45RO negativity and positive CCR7 selection, thereby excluding terminally differentiated effector memory CD45RA+ cells. Method: immunoSEQ multiplex PCR; TCRdb's copy keeps in-frame clones and lacks some. Altogether 760,000 or so clones are present, roughly 96% being singletons, with the ten largest covering around 0.21%. The CDR3 consists of 13 residues. Germline CDR1 is MNHEY and CDR2 is SMNVEV (reference sequence). Trimming pared 2 bases from V and 6 bases from J, leaving 10 bases between.

The chain recombines TRBV27 with TRBJ1-1, with unresolved D. The sequence derives from a man younger than 40 in good health. Specimen: naive CD8+ T cells sorted from blood. The CDR3 here is CASSLVRVSEAFF. The CDR3 region has the DNA TGTGCCAGCAGTTTAGTCCGGGTCTCTGAAGCTTTCTTT.